These 20 T cell receptor beta chains were all obtained from the same sample, sequenced in a study of beta chain features in type 1 diabetes. Sequencing targeted expressed TCRB transcripts, as all isolated RNA had been reverse transcribed. Data came from immunoSEQ multiplex PCR; TCRdb stores just in-frame clones and leaves some out. In the table there are some 63,000 clones, around 63% of which are singletons. Sequencing input: Tregs from blood. The receptors come from a woman between 18 and 30 years old in good health.

The CDR3 nucleotides are TGTGCCAGCAGCTGGGGACTATCCCAAACCTACGAGCAGTACTTC. This encodes CASSWGLSQTYEQYF. V and J are TRBV7-2 and TRBJ2-7; 7 bases line up with TRBD2. V gave up 4 bases and J gave up 2 bases; unmatched junction bases: 8. The CDR3 has 15 residues. Germline assignment: CDR1 SGHTA and CDR2 FQGNSA.

CDR3: CASSPGENTEAFF. Here the CDR3 DNA reads TGTGCCAGCTCACCGGGAGAGAACACTGAAGCTTTCTTT. This chain links TRBV18 with TRBJ1-1; D is unresolved. The length of the CDR3 is 13 residues. The V end was cut by 3 bases, the J end by 1 base, with 6 bases between. CDR1 KGHSH and CDR2 LQKENI come from the germline V gene.

The rearrangement links TRBV6-6 to TRBJ2-5, with 8 bases that match TRBD1. Germline-derived CDR1 and CDR2 are MNHNY and SVGAGI (reference sequence). V lost 6 bases and J lost 4; bases outside the gene matches: 4. The CDR3 consists of 13 residues. CDR3 in DNA: TGTGCCAGCAGCCCAGGGACAGGAGAGACCCAGTACTTC. Translating gives CASSPGTGETQYF.

The chain uses TRBV4-1 and TRBJ2-7, with TRBD1 matching 8 bases. With V trimmed by 1 base and J by 3 bases, 5 bases remained unmatched. The CDR3 runs 15 residues. Germline CDR1 reads MGHRA; CDR2 reads YSYEKL. The CDR3: CASSQAPGQDYEQYF. The DNA for the CDR3 is TGCGCCAGCAGCCAAGCTCCGGGACAGGACTACGAGCAGTACTTC.

This clone came up a few times. The chain joins TRBV5-1 to TRBJ1-2; 7 nucleotides line up with TRBD1. The CDR3 is 13 amino acids. Trimming at V came to 0 bases and at J to 13 bases, leaving 9 bases not matched to a gene. CDR1 and CDR2 (germline): SGHRS, YFSETQ. The CDR3: CASSLEGTEGGTF. CDR3 coding DNA: TGCGCCAGCAGCTTGGAAGGGACAGAAGGAGGCACCTTC.

This clone has just one count. The rearrangement uses TRBV7-2 and TRBJ2-1, with D unclear. Germline CDR1 SGHTA, CDR2 FQGNSA. This CDR3 contains 15 residues. V gave up 5 bases and J gave up 14 bases, with 25 bases separating them. The CDR3 nucleotides read TGTGCCAGCAGCCCGAACCCCCCGCCGGGTTCCTTGGAGTTCTTC. Its translation is CASSPNPPPGSLEFF.

This clone came up a few times. The chain carries TRBV10-3 and TRBJ1-4; possible D gene TRBD1, 6 bases. V lost 8 bases and J lost 11, with 18 bases in between. This CDR3 contains 13 residues. The germline gives CDR1 ENHRY, CDR2 SYGVKD. CDR3 nucleotides: TGTGCCATCGGGGCAGGGGATACTGAGAAACTGTTTTTT. It yields the protein CAIGAGDTEKLFF.

The rearrangement uses TRBV5-1 and TRBJ2-1, with unresolved D. The germline V gene encodes CDR1 SGHRS and CDR2 YFSETQ. Trimming took 4 bases from V and 6 from J, leaving 14 bases between them. CDR3 size: 14 residues. CDR3 nucleotides: TGCGCCAGCAGCATTGTTGTGGGCCGCAATGAGCAGTTCTTC. As protein: CASSIVVGRNEQFF.

This chain uses TRBV7-9 with TRBJ1-2; D ambiguous. The CDR3 runs 14 residues. The germline gives CDR1 SEHNR, CDR2 FQNEAQ (reference sequence). CDR3 sequence (DNA): TGTGCACTTCGGGCCCCTGGAGAGGGCTATGGCTACACCTTC. Protein sequence: CALRAPGEGYGYTF. Using reference TRBV7-9 and TRBJ1-2 for the parts outside the CDR3, the full variable domain is DTGVSQNPRHKITKRGQNVTFRCDPISEHNRLYWYRQTLGQGPEFLTYFQNEAQLEKSRLLSDRFSAERPKGSFSTLEIQRTEQGDSAMYLCALRAPGEGYGYTFGSGTRLTVV.

This clone has a handful of counts. The chain links TRBV6-5 to TRBJ1-1, with 7 bases that match TRBD1. This CDR3 spans 16 amino acids. The ends lost 0 bases at V and 1 base at J; junction bases unmatched: 5. The germline V gene has CDR1 MNHEY and CDR2 SVGAGI. CDR3 sequence: CASSYSGTAWNTEAFF. The CDR3 DNA sequence: TGTGCCAGCAGTTACTCTGGGACAGCCTGGAACACTGAAGCTTTCTTT.

A few counts support this clone. This chain uses TRBV11-1 with TRBJ1-1; TRBD1 agrees at 8 bases. The CDR3 has 14 amino acids. After removal of 6 bases from V and 1 base from J, the junction contained 4 bases not matched to a gene. Germline-derived CDR1 and CDR2 are SGHAT and FQDESV (reference sequence). In DNA, the CDR3 is TGTGCCAGCAGTGAGCAGGGGGCGAACACTGAAGCTTTCTTT. It is translated as CASSEQGANTEAFF.

The chain has TRBV30 and TRBJ2-5, with unresolved D. The last part of the DNA fits TRBJ2-7 better; the J call may be wrong. CDR1 is GTSNPN, CDR2 SVGIG, per germline (reference sequence). The CDR3 has 12 residues. The CDR3 DNA follows: TGTGCCTGGAGTCCCTCCTTCTACGAGCAGTACTTC. This gives the protein CAWSPSFYEQYF.

The V gene is TRBV10-3, the J gene TRBJ2-5, with 8 bases matching TRBD2. The CDR3 is 14 residues long. Germline loops: CDR1 ENHRY, CDR2 SYGVKD. The junction had 13 bases not matched to a gene; V was cut back by 5 bases and J by 11 bases. CDR3 DNA: TGTGCCATCAGTACTAGCGGAACTCTCCAGGGGCAGTACTTC. Translated: CAISTSGTLQGQYF.

The CDR3 DNA reads TGTGCCAGCAGACCCCTCTCTGGGCAGCTGAACACTGAAGCTTTCTTT. It translates to CASRPLSGQLNTEAFF. The genes are TRBV6-6 and TRBJ1-1; D is unresolved. CDR1 is MNHNY, CDR2 SVGAGI, per germline (reference sequence). V was cut by 6 bases and J by 0 bases, with 17 bases left in between. This CDR3 is built from 16 residues.

The chain combines TRBV30 with TRBJ1-1; D ambiguous. Per germline, CDR1 GTSNPN and CDR2 SVGIG (reference sequence). V lost 0 bases and J 5 bases, leaving 10 bases between the germline ends. This CDR3 region has 13 residues. CDR3 bases: TGTGCCTGGAGTGTACTAGGGAGGACTGAAGCTTTCTTT. It yields the protein CAWSVLGRTEAFF.

V and J are TRBV29-1 and TRBJ2-3; 9 nucleotides agree with TRBD2. Germline V gene data show CDR1 as SQVTM and CDR2 as ANQGSEA. V lost 6 bases to trimming and J lost 1 base; unmatched junction nucleotides: 5. The CDR3 runs 14 residues. CDR3 sequence (DNA): TGCAGCGTGGCGCGGGGGGGCGGCACAGATACGCAGTATTTT. This translates into CSVARGGGTDTQYF.

This clone has only a few counts. The chain couples TRBV4-3 to TRBJ1-1, with 10 bases identical to TRBD1. With 2 bases clipped from V and 0 bases from J, the junction kept 6 bases outside the gene matches. Germline values: CDR1 LGHNA, CDR2 YSLEER. This CDR3 is 17 amino acids long. The CDR3 loop reads CASSQTTGQGLNTEAFF. The CDR3 region has the DNA TGCGCCAGCAGCCAAACTACGGGACAGGGGTTGAACACTGAAGCTTTCTTT.

The chain is built from TRBV16 and TRBJ2-1; D is perhaps TRBD1 (6 bases). CDR3 length: 12 residues. Per germline, CDR1 KGHSY and CDR2 FQNENV. Trimming stripped 2 bases from V and 12 bases from J, with 11 bases between. CDR3 sequence: CASSQQQGSQFF. Here the CDR3 DNA reads TGTGCCAGCAGCCAACAGCAGGGGTCGCAGTTCTTC.

This clone was found a few times. The V and J genes are TRBV5-1 and TRBJ2-1, with no clear D. Germline-derived CDR1 and CDR2 are SGHRS and YFSETQ. The V and J ends lost 1 base and 0 bases respectively, with 8 bases between them. The CDR3 spans 15 residues. In DNA form, the CDR3 reads TGCGCCAGCAGCTTGCCCTCGAGCTCCTACAATGAGCAGTTCTTC. Its translation: CASSLPSSSYNEQFF.

The rearrangement joins TRBV6-6 to TRBJ2-1; 7 bases fit TRBD1. Germline trimming cut 2 bases from V and 10 bases from J; bases unmatched to any gene: 8. The CDR3 loop spans 14 amino acids. Germline V CDR1 and CDR2: MNHNY, SVGAGI (reference sequence). CDR3 region: CASSYQKTGSEQFF. DNA of the CDR3: TGTGCCAGCAGTTACCAGAAGACAGGGAGCGAGCAGTTCTTC.